This TCR beta chain was obtained from a study of T cell responses to AZD1222 COVID-19 vaccine. Study context: Both about-4-week and about-12-week second-dose recipients were combined. Points from the study as a whole: Clonal diversity may have been underestimated in mostly white British donors. All repertoire sampling was performed exclusively after the peak T cell response. Two doses of AZD1222 preceded a rise in Spike-specific TCR breadth and depth.

V was pared by 4 bases and J by 2 bases, with 4 bases between. Germline assignment: CDR1 LGHDT and CDR2 YNNKEL (reference sequence). The CDR3 loop spans 12 amino acids. Worth noting for this clone: Its antigen is unknown.

Method: immunoSEQ multiplex PCR; TCRdb's copy keeps in-frame clones and lacks some. The sample consists of about 100,000 clones, 70% to 90% of them appearing once. This chain uses TRBV3-1 (or the pseudogene TRBV3-2) with TRBJ2-3; no clear D. The sample here was peripheral blood, taken on day 0 of AZD1222 vaccination. The source is an adult in good health. This CDR3 reads CASSLPTDTQYF. The CDR3 DNA reads TGTGCCAGCAGCCTTCCCACAGATACGCAGTATTTT.